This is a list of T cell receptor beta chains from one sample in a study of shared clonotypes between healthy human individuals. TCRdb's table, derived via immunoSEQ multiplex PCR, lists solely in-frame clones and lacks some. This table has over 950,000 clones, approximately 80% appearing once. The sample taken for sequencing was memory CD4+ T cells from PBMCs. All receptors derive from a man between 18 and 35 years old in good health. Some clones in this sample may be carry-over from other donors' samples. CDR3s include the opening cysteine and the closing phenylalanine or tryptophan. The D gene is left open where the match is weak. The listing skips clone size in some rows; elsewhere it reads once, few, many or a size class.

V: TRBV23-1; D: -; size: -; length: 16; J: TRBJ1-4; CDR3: CASSQGGSLSNEKLFF; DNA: TGCGCCAGCAGTCAAGGGGGTTCGTTGAGTAACGAAAAACTGTTTTTT
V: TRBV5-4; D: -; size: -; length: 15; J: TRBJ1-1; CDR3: CASSLPNPGATEAFF; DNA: TGTGCCAGCAGCTTGCCTAACCCAGGGGCTACTGAAGCTTTCTTT
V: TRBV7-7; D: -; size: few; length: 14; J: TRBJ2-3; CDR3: CASSPTTSTDTQYF; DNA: TGTGCCAGCAGCCCGACCACTAGCACAGATACGCAGTATTTT
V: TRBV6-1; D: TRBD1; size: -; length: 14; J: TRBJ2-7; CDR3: CASIRQGPPYEQYF; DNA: TGTGCCAGCATTCGACAGGGTCCCCCCTACGAGCAGTACTTC
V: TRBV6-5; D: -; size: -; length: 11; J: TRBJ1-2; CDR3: CASTNRDGYTF; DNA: TGTGCCAGCACTAACAGGGACGGCTACACCTTC
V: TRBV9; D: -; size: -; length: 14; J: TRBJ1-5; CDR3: CASSVGDVGQPQHF; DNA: TGTGCCAGCAGCGTAGGTGATGTGGGTCAGCCCCAGCATTTT
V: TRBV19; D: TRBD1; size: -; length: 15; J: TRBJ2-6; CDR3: CARGQGVSGANVLTF; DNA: TGTGCCAGGGGACAGGGCGTTTCGGGGGCCAACGTCCTGACTTTC
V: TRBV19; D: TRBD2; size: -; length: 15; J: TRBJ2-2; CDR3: CASSLTSGRHGELFF; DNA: TGTGCCAGTAGCCTAACTAGCGGGAGGCACGGGGAGCTGTTTTTT
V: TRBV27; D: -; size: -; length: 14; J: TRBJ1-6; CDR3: CASGRLGEGSPLHF; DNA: TGTGCCAGCGGCCGCCTTGGGGAAGGCTCACCCCTCCACTTT
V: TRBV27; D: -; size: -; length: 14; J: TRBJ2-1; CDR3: CASRPGGAVNEQFF; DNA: TGTGCCAGCAGGCCGGGGGGCGCGGTGAATGAGCAGTTCTTC
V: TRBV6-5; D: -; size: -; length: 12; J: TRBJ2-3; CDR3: CAIKGTTGTQYF; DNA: TGTGCCATAAAAGGGACGACGGGTACGCAGTATTTT
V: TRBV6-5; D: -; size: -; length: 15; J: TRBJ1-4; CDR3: CASSGKGRNREKLFF; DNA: TGTGCCAGCAGTGGTAAAGGACGGAATCGGGAAAAACTGTTTTTT
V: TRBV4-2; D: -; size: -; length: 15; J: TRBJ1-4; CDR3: CASSLKAQNNEKLFF; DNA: TGTGCCAGCAGCCTAAAGGCACAGAATAATGAAAAACTGTTTTTT
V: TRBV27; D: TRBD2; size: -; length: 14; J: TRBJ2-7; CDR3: CASRGLAGGFEQYF; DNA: TGTGCCAGCAGGGGACTAGCGGGAGGGTTCGAGCAGTACTTC
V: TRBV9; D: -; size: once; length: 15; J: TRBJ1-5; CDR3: CASSGEGHTISPQHF; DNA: TGTGCCAGCAGCGGGGAGGGACACACTATCAGCCCCCAGCATTTT
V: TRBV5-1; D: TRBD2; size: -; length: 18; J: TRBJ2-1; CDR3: CASSQGTSGRKSYNEQFF; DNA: TGCGCCAGCAGCCAGGGGACTAGCGGGAGGAAGTCCTACAATGAGCAGTTCTTC
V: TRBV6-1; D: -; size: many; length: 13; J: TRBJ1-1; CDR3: CATTERMNTEAFF; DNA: TGTGCCACCACCGAACGCATGAACACTGAAGCTTTCTTT
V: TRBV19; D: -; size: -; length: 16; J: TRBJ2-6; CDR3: CASSDRSISGANVLTF; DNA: TGTGCCAGTAGTGACAGGTCCATCTCTGGGGCCAACGTCCTGACTTTC
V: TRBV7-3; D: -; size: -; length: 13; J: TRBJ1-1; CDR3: CASSPSGNTEAFF; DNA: TGTGCCAGCAGCCCCTCGGGGAACACTGAAGCTTTCTTT
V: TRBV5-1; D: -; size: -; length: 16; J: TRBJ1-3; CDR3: CASSSLDGSSGNTIYF; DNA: TGCGCCAGCAGCTCACTTGACGGAAGCTCTGGAAACACCATATATTTT
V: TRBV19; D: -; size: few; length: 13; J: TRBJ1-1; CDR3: CASRLQGDTEAFF; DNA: TGTGCCAGTAGGCTTCAAGGGGACACTGAAGCTTTCTTT
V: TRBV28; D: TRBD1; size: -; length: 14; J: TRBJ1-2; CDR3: CASSLLQGDYGYTF; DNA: TGTGCCAGCAGTCTCCTACAGGGGGACTATGGCTACACCTTC
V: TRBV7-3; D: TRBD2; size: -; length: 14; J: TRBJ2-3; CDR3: CASSQLAGTDTQYF; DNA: TGTGCCAGCAGCCAGCTAGCGGGCACAGATACGCAGTATTTT
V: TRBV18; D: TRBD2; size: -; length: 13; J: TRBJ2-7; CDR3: CASSPTSDYEQYF; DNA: TGTGCCAGCTCACCGACTAGCGACTACGAGCAGTACTTC
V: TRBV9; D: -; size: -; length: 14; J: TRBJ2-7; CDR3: CASSVAPNSYEQYF; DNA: TGTGCCAGCAGCGTAGCTCCCAACTCCTACGAGCAGTACTTC
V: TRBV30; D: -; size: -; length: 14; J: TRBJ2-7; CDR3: CAWSVLTGGNEQYF; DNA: TGTGCCTGGAGTGTACTGACGGGTGGTAACGAGCAGTACTTC
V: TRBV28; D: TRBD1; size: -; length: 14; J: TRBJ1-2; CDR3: CASSLKGGGYGYTF; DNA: TGTGCCAGCAGTTTAAAAGGGGGCGGTTATGGCTACACCTTC
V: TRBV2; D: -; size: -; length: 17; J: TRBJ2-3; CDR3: CASSEGEGTGLRDTQYF; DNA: TGTGCCAGCAGTGAAGGTGAAGGGACGGGATTACGGGATACGCAGTATTTT
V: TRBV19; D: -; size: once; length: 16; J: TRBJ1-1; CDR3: CASSRSSRGGLTEAFF; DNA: TGTGCCAGTAGTAGATCCTCGAGGGGCGGGTTGACTGAAGCTTTCTTT
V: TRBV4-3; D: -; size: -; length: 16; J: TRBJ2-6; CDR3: CASSQVPGGGANVLTF; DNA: TGCGCCAGCAGCCAAGTCCCCGGCGGTGGGGCTAACGTCCTGACCTTC
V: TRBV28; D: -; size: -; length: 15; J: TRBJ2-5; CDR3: CASRIAGDRLETQYF; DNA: TGTGCCAGCAGAATTGCAGGGGATCGCCTAGAGACCCAGTACTTC
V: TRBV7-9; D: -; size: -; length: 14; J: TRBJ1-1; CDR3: CASSTFAGSTEAFF; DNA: TGTGCCAGCAGCACTTTCGCAGGGAGCACTGAAGCTTTCTTT